These T cell receptor beta chains were read from a single sample in a study of human T cells and chemical hapten exposure. MiXCR, applied by TCRdb to the RACE reads, yields one record per CDR3 protein. The data show 150,000 to 200,000 distinct CDR3 sequences, with about 30% seen just once and around 2.3% held by the top ten. This sample comprised whole blood, obtained in connection with sensitization to the hapten diphenylcyclopropenone (DPC). The receptor source for this set is a woman aged 18-29 years with alopecia areata. Some clones in this sample may be carry-over from other donors' samples. Both conserved end residues are part of each CDR3. D genes are given only for firm matches. Size is omitted from some rows. Given values are once, few, many or a class for expanded clones.

size | D | J | V | DNA | CDR3
few | - | TRBJ2-2 | TRBV5-1 | TGCGCCAGCAGCTTGGACAGGGCGAACACCGGGGAGCTGTTTTTT | CASSLDRANTGELFF
- | - | TRBJ1-2 | TRBV7-2 | TGTGCCAGCAGCTTGGGGGGGCAAAACTATGGCTACACCTTC | CASSLGGQNYGYTF
- | TRBD2 | TRBJ2-4 | TRBV10-3 | TGTGCCATCAGTGCTAGCGGGAGATCAGACATTCAGTACTTC | CAISASGRSDIQYF
- | TRBD1 | TRBJ2-7 | TRBV6-5 | TGTGCCAGCAGTTACTCTCGGGGGCCGGGACAGGGGTACGAGCAGTACTTC | CASSYSRGPGQGYEQYF
- | - | TRBJ1-1 | TRBV7-2 | TGTGCCAGCAGCTTAGCGTCTGCGAACACTGAAGCTTTCTTT | CASSLASANTEAFF
- | TRBD1 | TRBJ1-6 | TRBV5-4 | TGTGCCGTTGAGGGGGACAGGAATTCACCCCTCCACTTT | CAVEGDRNSPLHF
few | - | TRBJ2-2 | TRBV7-2 | TGTGCCAGCAGCTTAAATATGAACACCGGGGAGCTGTTTTTT | CASSLNMNTGELFF
once | - | TRBJ2-7 | TRBV27 | TGTGCCAGCAGTGCCCAGTTGGGACCAAGGGAAAGTAACGAGCAGTACTTC | CASSAQLGPRESNEQYF
- | - | TRBJ1-2 | TRBV27 | TGTGCCAGCAGTTTGGGGTATAACTATGGCTACACCTTC | CASSLGYNYGYTF
- | - | TRBJ2-7 | TRBV4-3 | TGCGCCAGCAGCCAAGAGTGGAGCTCCTACGAGCAGTACTTC | CASSQEWSSYEQYF